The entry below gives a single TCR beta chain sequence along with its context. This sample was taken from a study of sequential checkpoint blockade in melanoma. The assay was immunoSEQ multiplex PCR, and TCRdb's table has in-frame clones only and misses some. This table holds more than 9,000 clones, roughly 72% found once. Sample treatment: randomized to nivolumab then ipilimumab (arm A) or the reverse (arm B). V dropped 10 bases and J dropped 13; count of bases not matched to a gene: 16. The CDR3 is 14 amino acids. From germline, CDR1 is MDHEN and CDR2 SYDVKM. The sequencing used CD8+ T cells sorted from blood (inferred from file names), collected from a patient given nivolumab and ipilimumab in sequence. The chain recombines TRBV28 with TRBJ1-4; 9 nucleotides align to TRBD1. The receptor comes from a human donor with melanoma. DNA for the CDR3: TGTGCCACCAATGCTGGGACAGGGACGTCGGGACTGTTTTTT. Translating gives CATNAGTGTSGLFF. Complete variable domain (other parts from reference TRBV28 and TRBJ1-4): DVKVTQSSRYLVKRTGEKVFLECVQDMDHENMFWYRQDPGLGLRLIYFSYDVKMKEKGDIPEGYSVSREKKERFSLILESASTNQTSMYLCATNAGTGTSGLFFGSGTQLSVL.